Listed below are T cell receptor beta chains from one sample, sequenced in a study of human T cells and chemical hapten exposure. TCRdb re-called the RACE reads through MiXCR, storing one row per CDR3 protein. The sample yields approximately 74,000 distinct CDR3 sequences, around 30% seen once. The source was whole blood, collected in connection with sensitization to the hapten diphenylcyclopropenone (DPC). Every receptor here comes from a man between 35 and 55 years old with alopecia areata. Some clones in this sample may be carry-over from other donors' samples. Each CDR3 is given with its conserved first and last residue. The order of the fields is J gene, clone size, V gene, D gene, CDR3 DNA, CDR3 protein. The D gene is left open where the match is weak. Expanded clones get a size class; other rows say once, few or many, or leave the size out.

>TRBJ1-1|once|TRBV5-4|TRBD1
TGTGCCAGCAGCTCCCCACAGGGGCGAAACGCTTTCTTT
CASSSPQGRNAFF
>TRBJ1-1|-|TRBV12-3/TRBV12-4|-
TGTGCCAGCACCCTATGGGGGGGACCTGAAGCTTTCTTT
CASTLWGGPEAFF
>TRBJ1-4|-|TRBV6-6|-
TGTGCCAGCAGGGCCTCCGAAAAACTGTTTTTT
CASRASEKLFF
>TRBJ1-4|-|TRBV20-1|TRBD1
TGCAGTGCTCGGCCCGGGACAGGTCCTGCAACTAATGAAAAACTGTTTTTT
CSARPGTGPATNEKLFF
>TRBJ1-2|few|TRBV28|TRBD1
TGTGCCAGCAGTACCGGGACAGTTAGCTATGGCTACACCTTC
CASSTGTVSYGYTF
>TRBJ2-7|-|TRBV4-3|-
TGCGCCAGCAGCCAAGGAGCGGCCAACTACGAGCAGTACTTC
CASSQGAANYEQYF
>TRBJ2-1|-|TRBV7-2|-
TGTGCCAGCAGCTTCCGTGGTAGGGGGTGGGGGGCCAATGAGCAGTTCTTC
CASSFRGRGWGANEQFF
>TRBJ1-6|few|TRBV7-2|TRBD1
TGTGCCAGCAGCCCCATTCCCCCCGACAGGGGCAATAATTCACCCCTCCACTTT
CASSPIPPDRGNNSPLHF
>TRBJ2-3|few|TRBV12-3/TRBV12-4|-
TGTGCCAGCAGGTCAACAGATACGCAGTATTTT
CASRSTDTQYF
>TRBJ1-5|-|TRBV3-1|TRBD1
TGTGCCAGCAGCCAGGACAGGCTTAGCAATCAGCCCCAGCATTTT
CASSQDRLSNQPQHF
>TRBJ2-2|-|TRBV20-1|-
TGCAGTGCTAGATTTCAGGGTAACACCGGGGAGCTGTTTTTT
CSARFQGNTGELFF
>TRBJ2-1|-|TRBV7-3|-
TGTGCCAGCAGCCTCCAAAGGCGGGCGTACAATGAGCAGTTCTTC
CASSLQRRAYNEQFF
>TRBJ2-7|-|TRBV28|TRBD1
TGTGCCAGCAGTCCGTTGGACAGGGCAGCCCACGAGCAGTACTTC
CASSPLDRAAHEQYF
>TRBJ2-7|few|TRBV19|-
TGTGCCAGTAGTCTCCTCGCCCTGGGGGAGCAGTACTTC
CASSLLALGEQYF
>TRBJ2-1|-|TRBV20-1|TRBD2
TGCAGTGCAACTGGACTAGCGGGAGGCAATGAGCAGTTCTTC
CSATGLAGGNEQFF
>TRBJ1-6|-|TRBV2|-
TGTGCCAGCAGTGGCGAATATACGAGTCGGAGTCACTTT
CASSGEYTSRSHF
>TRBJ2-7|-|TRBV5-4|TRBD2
TGTGCCAGCAGCCCTTGGCGGGAGTTTTACGAGCAGTACTTC
CASSPWREFYEQYF
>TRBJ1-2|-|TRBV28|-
TGTGCCAGCAGGGGGGGGGGGACCTCTTGGGGCTACACCTTC
CASRGGGTSWGYTF
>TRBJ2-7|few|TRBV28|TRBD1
TGTGCCAGCAGTTTACGGCAGACAGGGTCCTACGAGCAGTACTTC
CASSLRQTGSYEQYF
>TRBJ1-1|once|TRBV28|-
TGTGCCAGCAGTCCTCAGAGGTACACTGAAACTTTCTTT
CASSPQRYTETFF
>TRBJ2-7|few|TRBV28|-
TGTGCCAGCAGTTTGTTCCTCTCCCCCTACGAGCAGTACTTC
CASSLFLSPYEQYF
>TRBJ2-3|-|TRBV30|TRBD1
TGTGCCTGGAGTCGAACAGGGGCAGATACGCAGTATTTT
CAWSRTGADTQYF
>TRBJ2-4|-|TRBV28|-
TGTGCCAGCAGCCCTTGGGACCAGGGCCTAGCCAAAAACATTCAGTACTTC
CASSPWDQGLAKNIQYF
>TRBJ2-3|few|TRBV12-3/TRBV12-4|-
TGTGCCAGCAGTTCCCAATGGGGAGAGGGGGGAGATACGCAGTATTTT
CASSSQWGEGGDTQYF
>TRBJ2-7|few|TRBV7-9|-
TGTGCCAGCAGCCGGGGGACAGTTGAGCAGTACTTC
CASSRGTVEQYF
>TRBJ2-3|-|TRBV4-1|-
TGCGCCAGCAGCCAAGGATGGCAGGGACCAGATACGCAGTATTTT
CASSQGWQGPDTQYF
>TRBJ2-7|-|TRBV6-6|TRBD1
TGTGCCAGCAGTTACCTGGGACAGGGGGCGGTCGAGCAGTACTTC
CASSYLGQGAVEQYF
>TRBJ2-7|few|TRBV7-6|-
TGTGCCAGCAGCTCCGACTTGAAATCCTACGAGCAGTACTTC
CASSSDLKSYEQYF
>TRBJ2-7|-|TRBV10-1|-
TGCGCCAGCAGTGACTCGAGGCCAGGAATGGCCGAGCAGTACTTC
CASSDSRPGMAEQYF
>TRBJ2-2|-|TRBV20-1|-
TGCAGTGCTAGAGAGATGGGGGTCGCGACCGGGGAGCTGTTTTTT
CSAREMGVATGELFF
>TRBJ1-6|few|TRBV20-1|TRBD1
TGCAGTGCTAGAGTTACAGGGGGATCTTCACCCCTCCACTTT
CSARVTGGSSPLHF
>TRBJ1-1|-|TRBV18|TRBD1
TGTGCCAGCTCACCAACTATAACGACAGGGCCGAACACTGAAGCTTTCTTT
CASSPTITTGPNTEAFF
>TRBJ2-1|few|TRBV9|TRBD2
TGTGCCAGCACCCCCCCGGACAGGCCATTAGCGGGAGAAAAGTTCTTC
CASTPPDRPLAGEKFF
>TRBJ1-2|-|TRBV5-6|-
TGTGCCAGCAGCCGCCCGGAGACCCTCTATGGCTACACCTTC
CASSRPETLYGYTF
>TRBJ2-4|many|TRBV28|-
TGTGCCAGCAGTTTTACCCGAAACATTCAGTACTTC
CASSFTRNIQYF
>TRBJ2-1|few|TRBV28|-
TGTGCCAGCAGTTCACGGACTTTTGAGCAGTTCTTC
CASSSRTFEQFF
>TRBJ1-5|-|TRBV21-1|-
TGTGCCAGCAGCAGAAAGGTGACAGGGCGCCAGCCCCAGCATTTT
CASSRKVTGRQPQHF
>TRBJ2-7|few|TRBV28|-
TGTGCCAGCAGATCCCCCGAGAGGGGCGGCGAGCAGTACTTC
CASRSPERGGEQYF
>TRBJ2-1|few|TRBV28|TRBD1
TGTGCCAGCAGTCACAGGGGGCGTGGTAATGAGCAGTTCTTC
CASSHRGRGNEQFF
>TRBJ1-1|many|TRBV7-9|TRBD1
TGTGCCAGCACCCCCCCACAGAGGGGGCTAACTGAAGCTTTCTTT
CASTPPQRGLTEAFF
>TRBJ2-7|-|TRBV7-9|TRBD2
TGTGCCAGCGGAAGCGGGAGGGACTACGAGCAGTACTTC
CASGSGRDYEQYF
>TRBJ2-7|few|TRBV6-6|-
TGTGCCAGCAGCCACGCGGGCACCCCGTACGAGCAGTACTTC
CASSHAGTPYEQYF
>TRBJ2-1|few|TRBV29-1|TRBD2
TGCAGCGCTCTACTAGCGGTTAGAAACAATGAGCAGTTCTTC
CSALLAVRNNEQFF
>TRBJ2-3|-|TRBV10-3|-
TGTGCCATCAGTGGGGGCACAGATACGCAGTATTTT
CAISGGTDTQYF
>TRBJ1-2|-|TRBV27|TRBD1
TGTGCCAGCAGTTTTCGACAGGGGATGAGCTACACCTTC
CASSFRQGMSYTF
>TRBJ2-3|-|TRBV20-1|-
TGCAGTGCTTCCAGACAGGATAGCACAGATACGCAGTATTTT
CSASRQDSTDTQYF
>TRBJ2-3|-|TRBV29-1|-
TGCAGCGTTGAGCGGACACAAAGCACAGATACGCAGTATTTT
CSVERTQSTDTQYF
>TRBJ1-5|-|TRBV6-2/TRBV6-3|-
TGTGCCAGCAGTTATACAGAGAGCAATCAGCCCCAGCATTTT
CASSYTESNQPQHF
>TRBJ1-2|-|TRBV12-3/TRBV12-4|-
TGTGCCAGCAGTTTAGCAGGGCCTAACTATGGCTACACCTTC
CASSLAGPNYGYTF
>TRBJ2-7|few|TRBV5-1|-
TGCGCCAGCAGCGGAGGGGGCAGGTCCTACGAGCAGTACTTC
CASSGGGRSYEQYF
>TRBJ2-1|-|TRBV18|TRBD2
TGTGCCAGCTCACGGTTATCGACTAGCATGGATGAGCAGTTCTTC
CASSRLSTSMDEQFF
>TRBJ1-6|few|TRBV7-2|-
TGTGCCAGCAGCTTAGAGGGACGGGGGACACCCCTCCACTTT
CASSLEGRGTPLHF
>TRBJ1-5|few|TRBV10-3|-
TGTGCCATCAGTGACAGCGGCGGGTCAAGTCAGCCCCAGCATTTT
CAISDSGGSSQPQHF
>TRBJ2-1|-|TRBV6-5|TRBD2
TGTGCCAGCAGTTACCAGCTAGCGGGGACAAATGAGCAGTTCTTC
CASSYQLAGTNEQFF